This is a list of T cell receptor beta chains from one sample in a study of tumour-infiltrating T cells in Burkitt lymphoma. This table comes from immunoSEQ multiplex PCR, and its TCRdb copy is limited to in-frame clones, with some not included. The sample records roughly 150 clones, about 97% being singletons. Sequenced: tumor tissue. All receptors derive from a human donor with Burkitt lymphoma. Each CDR3 is given with its conserved first and last residue. The order of the fields is D gene, J gene, V gene, clone size, CDR3 DNA, CDR3 protein. D genes are given only for firm matches. Rows may omit the clone size; those that give it use once, few, many or a size class.

d_call: .; j_call: TRBJ1-3; v_call: TRBV6-1; clone_size: .; cdr3_nt: TGTGCCAGCTCGGGGCGGGGGCGCTCTGGAAACACCATATATTTT; cdr3_aa: CASSGRGRSGNTIYF
d_call: .; j_call: TRBJ2-1; v_call: TRBV6-1; clone_size: .; cdr3_nt: TGTGCCAGCAGTGAAAGGTCCTTGGGTGAGCAGTTCTTC; cdr3_aa: CASSERSLGEQFF
d_call: TRBD1; j_call: TRBJ1-2; v_call: TRBV4-1; clone_size: .; cdr3_nt: TGCGCCAGCAGCCAGACGGACAGGGGCCGTGGCTACACCTTC; cdr3_aa: CASSQTDRGRGYTF
d_call: TRBD1; j_call: TRBJ2-7; v_call: TRBV6-5; clone_size: once; cdr3_nt: TGTGCCAGCAGTTACTCGGGACAGAGCCCCGAGCAGTACTTC; cdr3_aa: CASSYSGQSPEQYF
d_call: .; j_call: TRBJ1-2; v_call: TRBV5-1; clone_size: .; cdr3_nt: TGCGCCAGCAGCTTGGCCGTCACACCCCTGGACTATGGCTACACCTTC; cdr3_aa: CASSLAVTPLDYGYTF
d_call: TRBD2; j_call: TRBJ2-1; v_call: TRBV30; clone_size: once; cdr3_nt: TGTGCCTGGAGTGCTAGCGGAACTTACAATGAGCAGTTCTTC; cdr3_aa: CAWSASGTYNEQFF
d_call: .; j_call: TRBJ2-1; v_call: TRBV5-6; clone_size: .; cdr3_nt: TGTGCCAGCAGCTTGGGGCAAAGCTCCTACAATGAGCAGTTCTTC; cdr3_aa: CASSLGQSSYNEQFF